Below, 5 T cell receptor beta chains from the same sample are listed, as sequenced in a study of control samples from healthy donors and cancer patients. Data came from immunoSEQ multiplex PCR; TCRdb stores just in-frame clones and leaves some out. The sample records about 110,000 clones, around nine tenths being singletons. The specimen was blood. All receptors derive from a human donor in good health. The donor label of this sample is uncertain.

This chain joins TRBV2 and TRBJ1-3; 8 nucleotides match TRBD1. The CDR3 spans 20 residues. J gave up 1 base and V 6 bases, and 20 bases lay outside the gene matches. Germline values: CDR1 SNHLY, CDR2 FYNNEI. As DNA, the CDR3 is TGTGCCAGCAGCTTGGAAAAGACAGGGGACCTCCCTACATCTGGAAACACCATATATTTT. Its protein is CASSLEKTGDLPTSGNTIYF.

Here the CDR3 DNA reads TGTGCCAGCAGGGCCGGGGGACAGGGGGGAGCTTTCTTT. It encodes CASRAGGQGGAFF. The chain couples TRBV7-9 to TRBJ1-1; TRBD1 matches 11 bases. CDR1 SEHNR and CDR2 FQNEAQ come from the germline V gene (reference sequence). This CDR3 has 13 amino acids. With 6 bases clipped from V and 10 bases from J, the junction kept 7 bases outside the gene matches.

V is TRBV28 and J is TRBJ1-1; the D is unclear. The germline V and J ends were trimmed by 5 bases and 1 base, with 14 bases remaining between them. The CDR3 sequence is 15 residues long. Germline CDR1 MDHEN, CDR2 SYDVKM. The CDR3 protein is CASSPTDFGNTEAFF. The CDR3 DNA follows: TGTGCCAGCAGTCCGACCGACTTCGGGAACACTGAAGCTTTCTTT.

CDR3 protein: CASSYDYRDEQYF. Written as DNA, the CDR3 is TGTGCCAGCAGTTACGACTACCGGGACGAGCAGTACTTC. This chain joins TRBV6-5 and TRBJ2-7, with D perhaps matching TRBD2 (5 bases). The V and J ends lost 2 bases and 5 bases respectively, with 10 bases between them. This CDR3 region has 13 residues. Germline loops: CDR1 MNHEY, CDR2 SVGAGI.

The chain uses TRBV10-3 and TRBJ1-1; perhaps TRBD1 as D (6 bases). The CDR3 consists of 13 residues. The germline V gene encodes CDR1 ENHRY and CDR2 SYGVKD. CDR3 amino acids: CASGLYRDTEAFF. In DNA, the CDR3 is TGTGCATCAGGGTTGTACAGGGACACTGAAGCTTTCTTT.